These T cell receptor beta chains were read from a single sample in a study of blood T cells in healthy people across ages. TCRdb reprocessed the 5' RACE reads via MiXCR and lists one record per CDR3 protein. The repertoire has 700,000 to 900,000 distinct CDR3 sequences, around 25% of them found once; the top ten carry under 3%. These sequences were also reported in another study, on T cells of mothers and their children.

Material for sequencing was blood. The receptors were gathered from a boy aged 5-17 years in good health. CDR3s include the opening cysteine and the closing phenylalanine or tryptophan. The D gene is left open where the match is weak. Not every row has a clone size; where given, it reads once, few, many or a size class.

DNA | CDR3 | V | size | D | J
TGTGCCTGGTCGTCGGGGGGGCCCCAGCATTTT | CAWSSGGPQHF | TRBV30 | . | . | TRBJ1-5
TGCAGTGCCTTTCGGACTGGTTCCTACGAGCAGTACTTC | CSAFRTGSYEQYF | TRBV20-1 | many | . | TRBJ2-7
TGTGCCGGGGCCCGGCGGGCTCAAGAGACCCAGTACTTC | CAGARRAQETQYF | TRBV12-3/TRBV12-4 | few | . | TRBJ2-5
TGTGCCAGCAGCCACGGGACGGATTTGAACACTGAAGCTTTCTTT | CASSHGTDLNTEAFF | TRBV6-2/TRBV6-3 | few | . | TRBJ1-1
TGTGCCAGCAGATTAACGACAGTGGTCGGAGAGCAGTACTTC | CASRLTTVVGEQYF | TRBV2 | few | . | TRBJ2-5
TGCGCCAGCGGCTTGGAGCCAGGGGGTAAAGACACTGAAGCTTTCTTT | CASGLEPGGKDTEAFF | TRBV5-1 | . | TRBD1 | TRBJ1-1
TGTGCCAGCAGCCTTATTTTGGGAGTAGCACCCCTCCACTTT | CASSLILGVAPLHF | TRBV11-2 | . | . | TRBJ1-6
TGTGCCAGCAGCTTAGGGGTTCTGGAGACCCAGTACTTC | CASSLGVLETQYF | TRBV7-2 | . | . | TRBJ2-5
TGCGCCAGCAGCCAGCGCAGACTAGCGGGGGGTAACACCGGGGAGCTGTTTTTT | CASSQRRLAGGNTGELFF | TRBV4-1 | few | TRBD2 | TRBJ2-2
TGTGCCAGCAGTGACCTTGGGGGCGGCAAGAAAGGCGAAGGAAAAAGGAGCTCCTACAATGAGCAGTTCTTC | CASSDLGGGKKGEGKRSSYNEQFF | TRBV6-4 | . | . | TRBJ2-1
TGCAGTGCTAGTCGGCCCGCTGGGAGTTACAATGAGCAGTTCTTC | CSASRPAGSYNEQFF | TRBV20-1 | . | . | TRBJ2-1
TGTGCCAGCAGCTTAAAATCCCTCCAGGGGACCCTCGAAAACATTCAGTACTTC | CASSLKSLQGTLENIQYF | TRBV7-9 | few | . | TRBJ2-4
TGTGCCAGCAGTTACGGCGAGCTAGCCTACAATGAGCAGTTCTTC | CASSYGELAYNEQFF | TRBV6-2/TRBV6-3 | . | . | TRBJ2-1
TGTGCCATCTGGGCTAGCGGGACAGATACGCAGTATTTT | CAIWASGTDTQYF | TRBV10-3 | . | TRBD2 | TRBJ2-3
TGTGCCATATCCGGGGACACTCAGTACTTC | CAISGDTQYF | TRBV2 | . | . | TRBJ2-4
TGCGCCAGCAGCCAAGATCTGGACAGTCTCCTCTCCTACGAGCAGTACTTC | CASSQDLDSLLSYEQYF | TRBV4-1 | few | . | TRBJ2-7
TGTGCCAGCAGTTGGACCGGGACACAAGAGACCCAGTACTTC | CASSWTGTQETQYF | TRBV6-6 | few | . | TRBJ2-5
TGCAGTGCCGGGGTGGAGACCCAGTACTTC | CSAGVETQYF | TRBV20-1 | . | . | TRBJ2-5
TGTGCCAGCAATAGGGGGAATGAGCAGTTCTTC | CASNRGNEQFF | TRBV7-9 | . | . | TRBJ2-1
TGTGCCTGGAGTGTGGGCCCGGTTGGCTACACCTTC | CAWSVGPVGYTF | TRBV30 | few | . | TRBJ1-2
TGTGCCAGCAGCCTCGGGGCGGGGGTGAACAATGAGCAGTTCTTC | CASSLGAGVNNEQFF | TRBV7-9 | . | TRBD2 | TRBJ2-1
TGTGCCACTCAACAGGGGAATGAAAAACTGTTTTTT | CATQQGNEKLFF | TRBV15 | . | TRBD1 | TRBJ1-4